A single sample gave rise to the 26 T cell receptor beta chains below, sequenced in a study of CD8+CD57+ T cells in acquired aplastic anemia. Using genomic DNA as the template, TCR beta VDJ and CDR3 profiling was carried out. TCRdb redid the calling of the reads with MiXCR, one entry per CDR3 protein. Of hundreds of thousands of distinct CDR3 sequences listed, around 68% are singletons. The sample was sorted CD4+, CD8+, or CD8+CD57+ T cells (not recorded which) from PBMCs. The receptors here all came from a human donor in good health, serving as a control.

Regarding this clonotype: Sequence at one end of the junction differs from germline and may be a read error. The chain joins TRBV2 to TRBJ1-2; D is perhaps TRBD1 (5 bases). CDR1 SNHLY and CDR2 FYNNEI come from the germline V gene. This CDR3 is 13 amino acids long. The CDR3 DNA reads as TGTGCCAGCACCTTGCGGGGGGGAGATGGCTGGGCCTTC. Translated: CASTLRGGDGWAF.

Concerning this clonotype itself: One junction end disagrees with the germline gene, perhaps due to a read error. V gene TRBV29-1 combines with J gene TRBJ2-1, with D perhaps matching TRBD2 (6 bases). The CDR3 is made up of 14 amino acids. CDR1 is SQVTM, CDR2 ANQGSEA, per germline. The CDR3: CSSSLELADNEQFF. CDR3 bases: TGTAGCAGCAGCTTAGAACTAGCCGACAATGAGCAGTTCTTC.

The chain employs TRBV14 and TRBJ2-5; D gene unclear. V lost 4 bases to trimming and J lost 11 bases, with 17 bases between them. There are 13 residues in the CDR3. Germline V gene lookup returns CDR1 SGHDN and CDR2 FVKESK. The CDR3 nucleotides are TGTGCCAGCAGCCGTGAAACAGTAGACACGCAGTACTTC. Its translation: CASSRETVDTQYF.

V gene TRBV7-3 combines with J gene TRBJ2-7; a possible D gene is TRBD1 (5 bases). V was pared by 2 bases and J by 3 bases, with 14 bases between. The CDR3 is 15 amino acids. Germline CDR1 SGHTA, CDR2 FQGTGA. CDR3: CASSLAHDSNYEQYF. The CDR3 DNA sequence: TGTGCCAGCAGCTTAGCTCACGACAGCAACTACGAGCAGTACTTC.

This rearrangement joins TRBV7-2 to TRBJ1-1, with D perhaps TRBD1 (5 bases). The CDR3 has 15 amino acids. With 4 bases removed from V and 14 bases from J, the gap between germline ends came to 26 bases. Germline lookup yields CDR1 SGHTA and CDR2 FQGNSA. The CDR3 reads CASSWDGREETQYFF. The CDR3 coding sequence is TGTGCCAGCAGCTGGGACGGAAGGGAAGAGACCCAGTACTTCTTT.

V usage is TRBV7-2 and J usage is TRBJ1-4; 7 nucleotides align to TRBD1. This CDR3 is 16 amino acids long. V dropped 5 bases and J dropped 13; count of bases not matched to a gene: 19. Germline values: CDR1 SGHTA, CDR2 FQGNSA. CDR3 loop: CASSLDSGTDKNTLFF. The DNA for the CDR3 is TGTGCCAGCAGCCTAGACAGCGGGACAGATAAAAACACACTGTTTTTT.

The chain recombines TRBV10-3 with TRBJ2-5; D gene uncertain. V was pared by 0 bases and J by 0 bases, with 8 bases between. The CDR3 loop spans 15 amino acids. Germline CDR1 is ENHRY and CDR2 is SYGVKD. The DNA of the CDR3 is TGTGCCATCAGTGAGTCTATTACAAACCAAGAGACCCAGTACTTC. Protein product: CAISESITNQETQYF.

The chain is built from TRBV7-2 and TRBJ1-1; 12 positions match TRBD1. The germline gives CDR1 SGHTA, CDR2 FQGNSA. The CDR3 runs to 15 residues. After removal of 3 bases from V and 7 bases from J, the junction contained 6 bases not matched to a gene. The CDR3 is CASSFSGQGAGEAFF. The CDR3 DNA is TGTGCCAGCAGCTTCTCGGGACAGGGGGCAGGTGAAGCTTTCTTT.

Worth noting for this clonotype: An end of the junction does not agree with germline; a read error may underlie this. The chain employs TRBV7-7 and TRBJ2-5, with D maybe TRBD1 (6 bases). From germline, CDR1 is SSHAT and CDR2 FNYEAQ (reference sequence). The CDR3 has 13 amino acids. DNA of the CDR3: TGTGCTAGCAGCTTAGGTGGACAGAGGGCCCAGTACTTC. It specifies CASSLGGQRAQYF.

This sequence joins TRBV7-3 and TRBJ2-7, with a possible D match to TRBD1 (5 bases). From germline, CDR1 is SGHTA and CDR2 FQGTGA. The CDR3 length is 13 residues. Trimming removed 4 bases from V and 5 bases from J, with 12 bases in between. Here the CDR3 reads CASSSQGSNEQYF. Here the CDR3 DNA reads TGTGCCAGCAGCTCCCAGGGTTCTAACGAGCAGTACTTC.

This clonotype was counted once. V usage is TRBV7-3 and J usage is TRBJ2-7, with D possibly matching TRBD1 (5 bases). Per germline, CDR1 SGHTA and CDR2 FQGTGA. The CDR3 totals 17 residues. V gave up 1 base and J gave up 0 bases, with 16 bases separating them. The CDR3 here is CASSLIHGDSSSYEQYF. In DNA, the CDR3 is TGTGCCAGCAGCTTAATCCACGGAGACAGTAGCTCCTACGAGCAGTACTTC.

The CDR3 DNA follows: TGTGCCATCAGTAGGGACAGTGGAAACACCATATATTTT. As protein: CAISRDSGNTIYF. The J gene is TRBJ1-3, the V gene TRBV10-3; 7 nucleotides match TRBD1. V lost 5 bases, J lost 3 bases, and 1 base stayed unmatched. This CDR3 contains 13 residues. CDR1 and CDR2 (germline): ENHRY, SYGVKD.

The rearrangement links TRBV29-1 to TRBJ1-2; unclear D gene. Looked up from germline, CDR1 is SQVTM and CDR2 is ANQGSEA. The CDR3 runs 11 residues. Trimming stripped 6 bases from V and 4 bases from J, with 9 bases between. CDR3 nucleotides: TGCAGCGTGGTCAGTAGCTATGGCTACACCTTC. Its protein product is CSVVSSYGYTF.

The chain couples TRBV7-9 to TRBJ1-2; TRBD1 might be the D (5 bases). The CDR3 sequence is 11 residues long. Germline CDR1 and CDR2: SEHNR and FQNEAQ (reference sequence). V dropped 0 bases and J dropped 14 bases, with 10 bases sitting between them. CDR3 coding DNA: TGTGCCAGCAGCTTAGCGGGGGTAGAAACCTTC. It is translated as CASSLAGVETF.

Regarding this clonotype: Germline and junction disagree at one end, which may indicate a read error. J is TRBJ2-1 and V is TRBV11-2; TRBD1 or TRBD2 may be the D gene (5 bases each). The CDR3 spans 15 residues. In germline, CDR1 is SGHAT, CDR2 FQNNGV. The CDR3 reads CASSFLGTSNNEQFF. As DNA, the CDR3 is TGTGCCAGCAGCTTTCTGGGGACCTCCAACAATGAGCAGTTCTTC.

The chain is built from TRBV20-1 and TRBJ2-3, with D tentatively TRBD2 (5 bases). Trimming removed 4 bases from V and 0 bases from J, with 17 bases in between. Germline CDR1 is DFQATT and CDR2 is SNEGSKA (reference sequence). The CDR3 runs to 16 residues. CDR3 DNA sequence: TGCAGTGCTACAGCCCCAGCGGCCTTTAGCACAGATACGCAGTATTTT. Translated, it gives CSATAPAAFSTDTQYF.

CDR3 bases: TGTGCCAGCAGCGTAGGCGGGGGGGAAGCCTCACAGCAGTACTTC. It translates to CASSVGGGEASQQYF. The chain recombines TRBV9 with TRBJ2-7; 9 bases align to TRBD2. Unmatched junction bases numbered 9, after V lost 0 bases and J lost 8 bases. The germline gives CDR1 SGDLS, CDR2 YYNGEE. The CDR3 sequence is 15 residues long.

With respect to this clonotype: Compared with germline, one end of the junction differs, possibly owing to a read error. The chain is built from TRBV7-2 and TRBJ2-7; D remains ambiguous. CDR3 length: 11 amino acids. CDR1 SGHTA and CDR2 FQGNSA come from the germline V gene. This CDR3 reads CASSLRQEHNF. CDR3 DNA sequence: TGTGCCAGCAGCTTACGGCAGGAGCATAACTTC.

V gene TRBV2 combines with J gene TRBJ1-5, with TRBD1 identical over 11 bases. V shed 5 bases and J 3 bases; nucleotides not matched to a gene: 6. The germline gives CDR1 SNHLY, CDR2 FYNNEI. The CDR3 is 16 amino acids. This CDR3 is CASSHGQGANNQPQHF. The DNA of the CDR3 is TGTGCCAGCAGTCACGGACAGGGGGCCAACAATCAGCCCCAGCATTTT. Based on the CDR3 plus reference TRBV2 and TRBJ1-5, the full variable domain is EPEVTQTPSHQVTQMGQEVILRCVPISNHLYFYWYRQILGQKVEFLVSFYNNEISEKSEIFDDQFSVERPDGSNFTLKIRSTKLEDSAMYFCASSHGQGANNQPQHFGDGTRLSIL.

There are many counts of this clonotype. The V call is TRBV4-3, the J call TRBJ1-2, with D maybe TRBD1 (6 bases). Trimming stripped 0 bases from V and 14 bases from J, with 16 bases between. The CDR3 is made up of 13 amino acids. Germline V gene lookup returns CDR1 LGHNA and CDR2 YSLEER. CDR3 amino acids: CASSQEVLRQGTF. CDR3 DNA sequence: TGCGCCAGCAGCCAAGAGGTCCTCAGGCAGGGGACCTTC.

This clonotype was seen many times. The V call is TRBV18, the J call TRBJ1-5; D uncertain. This CDR3 is built from 14 residues. Germline-derived CDR1 and CDR2 are KGHSH and LQKENI. Trimming pared 3 bases from V and 4 bases from J, leaving 10 bases between. Here the CDR3 DNA reads TGTGCCAGCTCACCCATGGACGTAAATCAGCCCCAGCATTTT. The encoded protein is CASSPMDVNQPQHF.

This chain joins TRBV7-6 and TRBJ1-1; possible D gene TRBD1, 5 bases. The germline V and J ends were trimmed by 5 bases and 7 bases, with 26 bases remaining between them. CDR1 and CDR2 (germline): SGHVS, FNYEAQ. This CDR3 comprises 17 residues. The CDR3 reads CASSRGTRLRAVLEAFF. The CDR3 bases are TGTGCCAGCAGCCGTGGGACTCGTCTACGAGCAGTACTTGAAGCTTTCTTT.

V gene TRBV7-9 combines with J gene TRBJ2-1, with D perhaps matching TRBD2 (6 bases). With 7 bases removed from V and 9 bases from J, the gap between germline ends came to 16 bases. The CDR3 is made up of 13 amino acids. Germline assignment: CDR1 SEHNR and CDR2 FQNEAQ (reference sequence). CDR3 region: CASTCGEASEQFF. CDR3 nucleotide sequence: TGTGCCAGCACTTGCGGGGAGGCCAGTGAGCAGTTCTTC. Based on the CDR3 plus reference TRBV7-9 and TRBJ2-1, the full variable domain is DTGVSQNPRHKITKRGQNVTFRCDPISEHNRLYWYRQTLGQGPEFLTYFQNEAQLEKSRLLSDRFSAERPKGSFSTLEIQRTEQGDSAMYLCASTCGEASEQFFGPGTRLTVL.

This clonotype was counted a few times. This rearrangement joins TRBV15 to TRBJ2-1; D might be TRBD1 or TRBD2, each matching 5 bases. From germline, CDR1 is LNHNV and CDR2 YYDKDF (reference sequence). V was shortened by 5 bases and J by 8 bases, with 10 bases between the two germline ends. The CDR3 is 12 residues long. CDR3 coding DNA: TGTGCCACCAGCGTTCAGGGAGATGAGCAGTTCTTC. Translation gives CATSVQGDEQFF.

This sequence joins TRBV20-1 and TRBJ2-2; D possibly corresponds to TRBD2 (6 bases). CDR3 length: 14 amino acids. V was shortened by 5 bases and J by 5 bases, with 15 bases between the two germline ends. The germline CDR1 and CDR2 sequences are DFQATT and SNEGSKA (reference sequence). The CDR3 coding sequence is TGCAGTGCTGGACCGGGACTTATTACCGGGGAGCTGTTTTTT. Translated: CSAGPGLITGELFF.

With respect to this clonotype: The conserved phenylalanine or tryptophan is not found at the CDR3 terminus, so this likely reflects a read error. The limits of the CDR3 on the DNA are not certain, so only TCRdb's listed CDR3 is given. The chain is built from TRBV7-9 and TRBJ2-7. Per germline, CDR1 SEHNR and CDR2 FQNEAQ (reference sequence). Inclusive of both ends, the CDR3 amounts to 13 amino acids. The CDR3 loop is CASSSGTYNSQHY.